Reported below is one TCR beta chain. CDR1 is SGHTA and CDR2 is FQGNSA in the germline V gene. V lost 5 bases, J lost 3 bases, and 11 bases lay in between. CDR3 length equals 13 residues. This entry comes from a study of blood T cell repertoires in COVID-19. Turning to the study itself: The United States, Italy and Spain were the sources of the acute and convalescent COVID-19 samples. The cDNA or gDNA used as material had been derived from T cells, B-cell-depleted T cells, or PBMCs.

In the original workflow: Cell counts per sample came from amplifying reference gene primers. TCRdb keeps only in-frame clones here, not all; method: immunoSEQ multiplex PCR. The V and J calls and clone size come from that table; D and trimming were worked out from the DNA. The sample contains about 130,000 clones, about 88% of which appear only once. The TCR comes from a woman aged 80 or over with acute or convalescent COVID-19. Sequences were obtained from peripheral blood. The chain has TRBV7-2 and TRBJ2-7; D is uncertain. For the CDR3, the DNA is TGTGCCAGCAGCCCCCGTCCCGGCTACGAGCAGTACTTC. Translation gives CASSPRPGYEQYF. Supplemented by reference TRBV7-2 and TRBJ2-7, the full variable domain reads GAGVSQSPSNKVTEKGKDVELRCDPISGHTALYWYRQSLGQGLEFLIYFQGNSAPDKSGLPSDRFSAERTGGSVSTLTIQRTQQEDSAVYLCASSPRPGYEQYFGPGTRLTVT.